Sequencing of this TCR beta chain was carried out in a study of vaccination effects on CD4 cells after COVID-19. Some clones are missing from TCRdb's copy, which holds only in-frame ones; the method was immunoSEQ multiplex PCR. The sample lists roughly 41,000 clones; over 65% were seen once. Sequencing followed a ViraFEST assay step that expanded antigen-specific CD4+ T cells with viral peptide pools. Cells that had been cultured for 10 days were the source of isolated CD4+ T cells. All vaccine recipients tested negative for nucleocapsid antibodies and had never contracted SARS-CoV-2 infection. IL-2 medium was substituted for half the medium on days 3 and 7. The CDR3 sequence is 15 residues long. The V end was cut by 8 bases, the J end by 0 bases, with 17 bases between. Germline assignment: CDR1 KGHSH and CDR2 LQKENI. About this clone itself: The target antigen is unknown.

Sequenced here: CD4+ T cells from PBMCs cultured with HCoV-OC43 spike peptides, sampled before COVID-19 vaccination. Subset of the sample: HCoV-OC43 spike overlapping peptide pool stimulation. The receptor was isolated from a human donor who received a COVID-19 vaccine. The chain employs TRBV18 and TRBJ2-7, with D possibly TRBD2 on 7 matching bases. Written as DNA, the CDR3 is TGTGCCAGCCATACAACAGGGAGGGGCTCCTACGAGCAGTACTTC. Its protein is CASHTTGRGSYEQYF.